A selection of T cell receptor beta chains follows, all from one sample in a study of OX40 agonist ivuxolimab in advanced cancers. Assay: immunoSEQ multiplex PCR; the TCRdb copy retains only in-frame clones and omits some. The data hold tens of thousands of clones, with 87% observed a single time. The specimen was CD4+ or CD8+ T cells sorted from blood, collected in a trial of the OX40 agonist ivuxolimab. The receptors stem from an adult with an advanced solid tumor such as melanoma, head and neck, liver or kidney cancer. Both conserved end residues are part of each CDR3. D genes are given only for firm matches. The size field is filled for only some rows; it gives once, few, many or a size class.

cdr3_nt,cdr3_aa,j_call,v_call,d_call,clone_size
TGTGCCAGCAGGCCCCGGGGACTAGCGGGCACAGATACGCAGTATTTT,CASRPRGLAGTDTQYF,TRBJ2-3,TRBV7-2,TRBD2,-
TGTGCCAGCTCACCAGGCAGGGGGCTAGCAGATACGCAGTATTTT,CASSPGRGLADTQYF,TRBJ2-3,TRBV18,TRBD1,-
TGCGCCAGCAGCTTCGGACTAGCGGGATTACTCTCCTACGAGCAGTACTTC,CASSFGLAGLLSYEQYF,TRBJ2-7,TRBV5-1,TRBD2,once
TGTGCCAGCTCACCTTACACAGATACGCAGTATTTT,CASSPYTDTQYF,TRBJ2-3,TRBV18,-,-
TGCGCCAGCAGCCGCATAGCGGGCACAGATACGCAGTATTTT,CASSRIAGTDTQYF,TRBJ2-3,TRBV5-1,-,-
TGTGCCAGTAGTAAGGTTCAGTTCTCTGGGGCCAACGTCCTGACTTTC,CASSKVQFSGANVLTF,TRBJ2-6,TRBV19,-,-
TGCGCCAGCAGCCAAGAAGACAGGACCTACGAGCAGTACTTC,CASSQEDRTYEQYF,TRBJ2-7,TRBV4-3,-,few
TGCGCCAGCAGCTCGACCACGGTGGATAACTATGGCTACACCTTC,CASSSTTVDNYGYTF,TRBJ1-2,TRBV5-1,-,once
TGCGCCAGCAGCTCAACAGGGGCTCGAGGAAACACCATATATTTT,CASSSTGARGNTIYF,TRBJ1-3,TRBV5-1,TRBD1,-
TGCAGTGCTAACTTTAACTATGGCTACACCTTC,CSANFNYGYTF,TRBJ1-2,TRBV20-1,-,-
TGTGCCAGCAGCTCGGCGGGGGCCTTCGAGCAGTACTTC,CASSSAGAFEQYF,TRBJ2-7,TRBV7-2,-,-
TGTGCCAGCCGCCAAAGCCCCGGGGGTAATTCACCCCTCCACTTT,CASRQSPGGNSPLHF,TRBJ1-6,TRBV2,-,-
TGTGCCAGCAGCTACAGGGCCACCGGGGAGCTGTTTTTT,CASSYRATGELFF,TRBJ2-2,TRBV6-5,-,-
TGTGCCAGTAGTATTGACAGAAGGATCTACGAGCAGTACTTC,CASSIDRRIYEQYF,TRBJ2-7,TRBV19,-,-
TGTGCCAGCAGCCGTAACCCTCTCGGGGGCGAGCAGTACTTC,CASSRNPLGGEQYF,TRBJ2-7,TRBV6-5,-,-
TGTGCCAGCAGTTCTACAGGGGGAGCGAACACTGAAGCTTTCTTT,CASSSTGGANTEAFF,TRBJ1-1,TRBV28,TRBD1,-
TGCAGCGTTGAGGACAACCCCAATCAGCCCCAGCATTTT,CSVEDNPNQPQHF,TRBJ1-5,TRBV29-1,-,-
TGTGCCAGTAGTATAGAATCTGGAAACACCATATATTTT,CASSIESGNTIYF,TRBJ1-3,TRBV19,-,-
TGTGCCAGCTCACCCCGACAGGGCGGGGAAGCTTTCTTT,CASSPRQGGEAFF,TRBJ1-1,TRBV18,TRBD1,-
TGCGCCAGCAGTTTCTCGGGACTTTGCTCGGATGAGCAGTTCTTC,CASSFSGLCSDEQFF,TRBJ2-1,TRBV10-1,-,once
TGTGCCAGCAGCTTGGACGGGGGAACTGGAAACACCATATATTTT,CASSLDGGTGNTIYF,TRBJ1-3,TRBV5-5,-,-
TGTGCCAGCACCGACCGGACAAGGGGGACCGGGGAGCTGTTTTTT,CASTDRTRGTGELFF,TRBJ2-2,TRBV6-1,-,-
TGTGCCAGTAGTACTCAGGGAAACAATCAGCCCCAGCATTTT,CASSTQGNNQPQHF,TRBJ1-5,TRBV19,-,-
TGTGCCAGCAGCTTAGCCCGATTTGAGCAGTTCTTC,CASSLARFEQFF,TRBJ2-1,TRBV7-8,-,-
TGCGCCAGCAGCCTGGGACATACAATGAACACTGAAGCTTTCTTT,CASSLGHTMNTEAFF,TRBJ1-1,TRBV5-1,-,-
TGTGCCAGCAGCTTAAGCGAGGGAGCTGAAAAACTGTTTTTT,CASSLSEGAEKLFF,TRBJ1-4,TRBV7-9,-,-
TGCGCCAGCAGCTTGGGCGGGGCGGACGGAGAGACCCAGTACTTC,CASSLGGADGETQYF,TRBJ2-5,TRBV5-1,-,-
TGTGCCAGCAGTTTCACAGCGGGGATGGGCCAGCCCCAGCATTTT,CASSFTAGMGQPQHF,TRBJ1-5,TRBV28,-,few
TGTGCCAGCAGCCGCTCCTACAATGAGCAGTTCTTC,CASSRSYNEQFF,TRBJ2-1,TRBV9,-,-
TGCGCCAGCAGCTCGGGACAGGGGACCTATGGCTACACCTTC,CASSSGQGTYGYTF,TRBJ1-2,TRBV5-1,TRBD1,-
TGTGCCAGCACACCGGGACTATTCTATGGCTACACCTTC,CASTPGLFYGYTF,TRBJ1-2,TRBV6-5,-,-
TGCAGTGTTGGGTCCCCCTACGAGCAGTACTTC,CSVGSPYEQYF,TRBJ2-7,TRBV20-1,-,-
TGTGCCAGCAGCTTCACTGGGGACAGGTCTCAAGAGACCCAGTACTTC,CASSFTGDRSQETQYF,TRBJ2-5,TRBV7-2,TRBD1,-
TGTGCCAGCAGTTACTCGACCCGGGACAGCCACTATGGCTACACCTTC,CASSYSTRDSHYGYTF,TRBJ1-2,TRBV6-5,TRBD1,once
TGTGCCAGCAGCCGAGGGACGGCAAACTATGGCTACACCTTC,CASSRGTANYGYTF,TRBJ1-2,TRBV6-6,-,-
TGTGCCAGCAGTTTATCGATCCGGGTTAGCAATCAGCCCCAGCATTTT,CASSLSIRVSNQPQHF,TRBJ1-5,TRBV27,-,-
TGTGCCAGCTCACCCGACAGCCTCAATCAGCCCCAGCATTTT,CASSPDSLNQPQHF,TRBJ1-5,TRBV18,-,once
TGCGCCAGCAGCGAGCAGGGGACTGAAGCTTTCTTT,CASSEQGTEAFF,TRBJ1-1,TRBV5-1,-,-
TGTGCCAGCTCACCACTAGGGCCGAACACCGGGGAGCTGTTTTTT,CASSPLGPNTGELFF,TRBJ2-2,TRBV18,-,once
TGTGCCAGCAGTCCGGGGACAGCCTTCTCCTACGAGCAGTACTTC,CASSPGTAFSYEQYF,TRBJ2-7,TRBV28,TRBD1,-